The text below deals with one T cell receptor (beta chain). Its binding antigen is unknown. Per-base quality was not reported, and no clone a single base away is much larger than it. At diagnosis, peripheral blood, uninvolved tumor-adjacent lung and tumor were collected and were preserved as a mix of fresh-frozen and FFPE material. For TCR repertoire profiling, blood samples were analyzed in the form of peripheral blood mononuclear cells. This specimen comes from a study of T cells in localized non-small cell lung cancer (dated by TCRdb to between 2020 and 2021). For the wider study: The study analyzed T cell repertoires of about 230 early-stage NSCLC patients, comparing tumors and uninvolved tumor-adjacent lungs. NSCLC patients had a mean age of around 66 years, and around 140 were male and over 85 female. The cohort consisted of approximately 240 treatment-naive NSCLC patients whose localized lung tumors had been resected. Beyond this particular receptor, the publication reports: Because of the exploratory design, TCR variables were selected using unadjusted p-values without false-discovery rate correction. Uninvolved tumor-adjacent lung showed the highest T cell clonality, higher than tumor, which suggests more focused antigenic responses in the uninvolved tumor-adjacent lung. A median of about 61 of the top 100 tumor clones turned up in the paired uninvolved adjacent lung, and about 28 of those clones also ranked among the top 100 of that same adjacent lung. Longer overall survival was associated with higher blood T cell density, whereas shorter survival was associated with higher adjacent-lung clonality. Because multi-region sequencing of the tumors was not done, intratumor heterogeneity could not be ruled out.

CDR1 SGHTA and CDR2 FQGNSA were looked up in the germline V gene. The V and J ends are trimmed by 5 bases and 0 bases, leaving 15 bases between them. CDR3 length: 16 amino acids, cysteine to phenylalanine. Only CDR3 DNA remains: 48 bases, in frame from the first base. TCR beta CDR3 regions were sequenced from DNA using the immunoSEQ Assay. In the source study's methods: T cell density was computed as TCR beta template counts normalized to usable DNA estimated by amplifying housekeeping genes. Richness was estimated with the preseqR package, extrapolating to 400,000 templates for PBMC samples and 120,000 templates for tissue samples. Clonality was taken to be one minus Pielou's evenness. Differential abundance testing on productive amino-acid clonotypes, with a minimum total count of 5 and an alpha of 0.1, was used to identify tissue-enriched TCRs. The Jaccard Index and the Morisita Overlap Index were used to measure how much the repertoires overlapped between compartments. GLIPH clustered TCR beta CDR3s with public tetramer-defined viral CDR3s; viral motifs required at least three viral sequences plus V-gene enrichment. Not all clones reach the TCRdb copy of this immuneACCESS table, which keeps in-frame sequences only. Checked studies attribute under half of the gap to unresolved V genes and leave the rest unexplained. The DNA was the basis for D and trimming; V, J and clone size are from that table. The sample table contains approximately 15,000 clones; only one count was recorded for 75% to 90% of them. The top ten hold approximately 3.9% of the sample.

The source of this sequence is a woman aged 40-69 years with stage I lung adenocarcinoma. The sequences come from peripheral blood, collected before any cancer treatment. The rearranged segments are TRBV7-2 and TRBJ2-3; no confident D gene assignment can be made. In nucleotides, the sequence is TGTGCCAGCAGCCCCTGGGCCCTCCCCAGCACAGATACGCAGTATTTT. This gives the protein CASSPWALPSTDTQYF.